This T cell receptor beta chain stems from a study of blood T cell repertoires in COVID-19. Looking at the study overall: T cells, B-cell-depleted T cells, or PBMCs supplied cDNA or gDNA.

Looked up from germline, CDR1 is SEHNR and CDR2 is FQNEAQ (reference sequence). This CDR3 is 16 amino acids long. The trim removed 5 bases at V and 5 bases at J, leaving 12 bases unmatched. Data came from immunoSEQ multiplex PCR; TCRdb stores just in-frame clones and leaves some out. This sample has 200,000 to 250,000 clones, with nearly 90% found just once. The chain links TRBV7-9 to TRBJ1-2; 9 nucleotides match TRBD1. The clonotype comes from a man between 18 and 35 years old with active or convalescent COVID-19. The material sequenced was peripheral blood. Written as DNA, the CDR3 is TGTGCCAGCAGCGAGGGTTACAGGGGGCTTAAGTATGGCTACACCTTC. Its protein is CASSEGYRGLKYGYTF.